Included here is one T cell receptor beta chain sequence, with context. Generated by immunoSEQ multiplex PCR, the TCRdb table keeps only in-frame clones and is missing some. The sample contains a few hundred thousand clones, roughly nine tenths of which appear only once. This entry belongs to a study of blood T cell repertoires in COVID-19. Clinical history reported by participants formed the basis on which cohorts were assigned. The CDR3 sequence is 16 residues long. Germline-derived CDR1 and CDR2 are LNHNV and YYDKDF (reference sequence). Losses at the gene ends were 4 bases for V and 5 bases for J; bases not matched to a gene: 8.

Sequenced input: PBMCs or T cells enriched from blood (not recorded which). The source is a woman in her twenties or thirties who had recovered from COVID-19. This chain connects TRBV15 to TRBJ2-5; 12 positions agree with TRBD2. The CDR3 bases are TGTGCCACCAGCATCCTAGCGGGGGGGCCCGTTGAGACCCAGTACTTC. It encodes CATSILAGGPVETQYF.